This T cell receptor (beta chain) was retrieved from a study of T-cell reconstitution after alpha-beta-depleted transplantation in children. This clonotype was recorded many times. Trimming left V 2 bases short and J 8 bases short, with 7 bases between. CDR1 and CDR2 (germline): DFQATT, SNEGSKA (reference sequence). This CDR3 has 11 residues. Unique molecular identifiers were built into the TCRbeta library. TCRdb re-derived calls from the PCR reads in MiXCR, one entry per CDR3 protein. The sample lists roughly 24,000 distinct CDR3 sequences, approximately 10% occurring once. The source is a human donor who donated a stem cell graft to a child with chronic granulomatous disease. The J gene is TRBJ2-1, the V gene TRBV20-1; D call uncertain. The source was PBMCs from the stem cell graft donor, collected from the stem cell graft. CDR3 loop: CSARKRDEQFF. CDR3 bases: TGCAGTGCTAGAAAGAGAGATGAGCAGTTCTTC.